Below are 2 T cell receptor beta chains sequenced from a single sample in a study of spatial heterogeneity in lung cancer. Sample time point: sample taken at primary tumor resection. Whole RNA from tumor, nontumor lung or frozen PBMC was sequenced unsorted. TCRdb itself ran the 5' RACE reads through MiXCR, one entry per CDR3 protein. The table includes tens of thousands of distinct CDR3 sequences, roughly an eighth detected once. The specimen was PBMCs, collected at surgery. Receptor source: a male donor with early-stage non-small cell lung cancer.

The chain has TRBV5-6 and TRBJ1-6; D remains ambiguous. Germline V gene data show CDR1 as SGHDT and CDR2 as YYEEEE. This CDR3 is built from 15 residues. V gave up 2 bases and J gave up 3 bases, with 9 bases separating them. CDR3 in amino acids: CASSFLGNYNSPLHF. The CDR3 nucleotides are TGTGCCAGCAGCTTCCTCGGGAACTATAATTCACCCCTCCACTTT.

The rearrangement uses TRBV12-3 or TRBV12-4 and TRBJ2-5; D is tentatively TRBD1 or TRBD2 (5 bases each). Between the trimmed V and J ends, which lost 7 bases and 4 bases, there was a span of 22 bases. CDR3 size: 16 residues. The CDR3 sequence: CASNFAGTDKGETQYF. CDR3 DNA: TGTGCCAGCAATTTTGCCGGGACGGACAAGGGAGAGACCCAGTACTTC.